This T cell receptor (beta chain) stems from a study of T cells in Graves' hyperthyroidism and ophthalmopathy. Whole-study findings and limits: Most thyroid clonotypes expanded above 0.001 appeared in blood too.

Concerning this clonotype: Its antigen is not known.

Uncontrolled infections, other autoimmune diseases, pregnancy or lactation led to exclusion of patients. For the diagnoses, clinical symptoms, serum thyroxine and TRAb, thyroid ultrasound and orbital computed tomography were used. TCR beta CDR3 region amplification was performed from RNA transcripts. The primer set for the first-round RT-PCR of the TCR CDR3 was HTBI. TCRdb processed the multiplex PCR reads anew with MiXCR; each CDR3 protein has one entry. The data contain a few hundred thousand distinct CDR3 sequences, 35% to 55% of them seen just once; the ten biggest clones take up around 20%. CDR3 length: 13 residues. Trimming at V came to 7 bases and at J to 4 bases, leaving 6 bases not matched to a gene.

This receptor was identified in an adult woman with Graves' disease, either hyperthyroidism or ophthalmopathy (not recorded which). The chain carries TRBV12-3 or TRBV12-4 and TRBJ1-1, with 7 bases identical to TRBD1. The specimen sequenced was peripheral blood or thyroid tissue (not recorded which). The CDR3 nucleotides read TGTGCCAGCATAACAGGGGTGGGCACTGAAGCTTTCTTT. This gives the protein CASITGVGTEAFF.